Listed below are T cell receptor beta chains from one sample, sequenced in a study of CD8+CD57+ T cells in acquired aplastic anemia. TCRdb passed the reads through MiXCR, listing each CDR3 protein once. The sample has 250,000 or so distinct CDR3 sequences; around 45% are singletons. The source material was sorted CD4+, CD8+, or CD8+CD57+ T cells (not recorded which) from PBMCs. Receptor source: a human donor with aplastic anemia. CDR3s include the opening cysteine and the closing phenylalanine or tryptophan. Fields, in order: J gene, V gene, CDR3 protein.

j_gene: TRBJ1-1
v_gene: TRBV5-1
CDR3aa: CASSLDGRPNTEAFF

j_gene: TRBJ2-7
v_gene: TRBV7-9
CDR3aa: CASSLNYEQYF

j_gene: TRBJ2-3
v_gene: TRBV27
CDR3aa: CASSSPGLAGDSDTQYF

j_gene: TRBJ1-2
v_gene: TRBV15
CDR3aa: CATSTDRQFGYTF

j_gene: TRBJ2-7
v_gene: TRBV20-1
CDR3aa: CSARRQSTYEQYF

j_gene: TRBJ1-1
v_gene: TRBV7-8
CDR3aa: CASRKDRYAEAFF

j_gene: TRBJ2-2
v_gene: TRBV10-3
CDR3aa: CAISELKTGGFTGELFF

j_gene: TRBJ2-5
v_gene: TRBV20-1
CDR3aa: CSAPGLKTQYF

j_gene: TRBJ2-7
v_gene: TRBV20-1
CDR3aa: CSASWDTYEQYF

j_gene: TRBJ2-1
v_gene: TRBV6-5
CDR3aa: CASSQGGDEQFF

j_gene: TRBJ1-1
v_gene: TRBV20-1
CDR3aa: CSARGLGGGDTEAFF

j_gene: TRBJ1-2
v_gene: TRBV4-3
CDR3aa: CASSQGTGFSSSGYTF

j_gene: TRBJ2-1
v_gene: TRBV12-5
CDR3aa: CASGGQVAINEQFF

j_gene: TRBJ2-7
v_gene: TRBV6-5
CDR3aa: CASSYTGYVTYEQYF

j_gene: TRBJ2-1
v_gene: TRBV9
CDR3aa: CASTLGGSGANEQFF

j_gene: TRBJ2-5
v_gene: TRBV24-1
CDR3aa: CATSDYVGTQYF

j_gene: TRBJ1-4
v_gene: TRBV15
CDR3aa: CATAETAGEKLFF

j_gene: TRBJ1-5
v_gene: TRBV20-1
CDR3aa: CSARDLETSGRNNEHF

j_gene: TRBJ1-3
v_gene: TRBV6-5
CDR3aa: CASSTGQASGNTIYF

j_gene: TRBJ2-1
v_gene: TRBV15
CDR3aa: CATSREGQGISYNEQFF

j_gene: TRBJ2-7
v_gene: TRBV24-1
CDR3aa: CATSDFCASSDGGPSYEQYF

j_gene: TRBJ2-7
v_gene: TRBV7-2
CDR3aa: CASSRTGTSSYEQYF

j_gene: TRBJ2-5
v_gene: TRBV7-9
CDR3aa: CASSKDLAGGRETQYF

j_gene: TRBJ2-5
v_gene: TRBV7-3
CDR3aa: CASNKSPSGDLRGETQYF

j_gene: TRBJ1-3
v_gene: TRBV7-9
CDR3aa: CASSLGDRGRNTIYF

j_gene: TRBJ2-1
v_gene: TRBV11-2
CDR3aa: CASSLAGNSRNEQSF

j_gene: TRBJ2-3
v_gene: TRBV20-1
CDR3aa: CSARDRERDTDTQYF

j_gene: TRBJ2-3
v_gene: TRBV29-1
CDR3aa: CSVAGLVGVVYF

j_gene: TRBJ1-2
v_gene: TRBV5-6
CDR3aa: CASSPPGTGAYGYTF

j_gene: TRBJ1-1
v_gene: TRBV12-3/TRBV12-4
CDR3aa: CASLTGVGSMDTEAFF

j_gene: TRBJ2-7
v_gene: TRBV9
CDR3aa: CASSGQGGLSSYEQYF

j_gene: TRBJ2-7
v_gene: TRBV20-1
CDR3aa: CSAHRDRSSYEQYF

j_gene: TRBJ2-3
v_gene: TRBV19
CDR3aa: CASTGEKDTQYF

j_gene: TRBJ1-5
v_gene: TRBV10-3
CDR3aa: CASSQGTRSNQPQHF

j_gene: TRBJ1-6
v_gene: TRBV6-4
CDR3aa: CASSENVRSPLHF

j_gene: TRBJ1-1
v_gene: TRBV27
CDR3aa: CASSLSGRAFF

j_gene: TRBJ2-7
v_gene: TRBV12-3/TRBV12-4
CDR3aa: CASSFPGQGVDEQYF

j_gene: TRBJ1-5
v_gene: TRBV11-2
CDR3aa: CASSAGTGIDQPQHF

j_gene: TRBJ2-1
v_gene: TRBV3-1
CDR3aa: CASSTGTPYNEQFF

j_gene: TRBJ1-1
v_gene: TRBV2
CDR3aa: CASSEGGNTEAFF

j_gene: TRBJ2-3
v_gene: TRBV11-3
CDR3aa: CASSLGFGGRDTQYF

j_gene: TRBJ2-5
v_gene: TRBV6-1
CDR3aa: CASNSVRVYETQYF

j_gene: TRBJ2-1
v_gene: TRBV5-8
CDR3aa: CASSLDGPAGELNEQFF

j_gene: TRBJ2-1
v_gene: TRBV9
CDR3aa: CASSVEWGEQFF

j_gene: TRBJ1-1
v_gene: TRBV27
CDR3aa: CASSFSPHTEAFF

j_gene: TRBJ1-5
v_gene: TRBV20-1
CDR3aa: CSARDGWGSQQPQHF

j_gene: TRBJ2-1
v_gene: TRBV30
CDR3aa: CACHPWTSGGVNEQFF

j_gene: TRBJ1-1
v_gene: TRBV29-1
CDR3aa: CSVEGRDTEAFF

j_gene: TRBJ2-7
v_gene: TRBV20-1
CDR3aa: CSARVSGGGHLYEQYF

j_gene: TRBJ2-3
v_gene: TRBV9
CDR3aa: CASSSGTGPTDTQYF

j_gene: TRBJ1-2
v_gene: TRBV4-1
CDR3aa: CASSQGPGSTYGYTF

j_gene: TRBJ2-7
v_gene: TRBV7-3
CDR3aa: CASSGSYYEQYF

j_gene: TRBJ1-1
v_gene: TRBV3-1
CDR3aa: CASSQGEKTEAFF

j_gene: TRBJ2-5
v_gene: TRBV28
CDR3aa: CVSSRTGQQPQYF